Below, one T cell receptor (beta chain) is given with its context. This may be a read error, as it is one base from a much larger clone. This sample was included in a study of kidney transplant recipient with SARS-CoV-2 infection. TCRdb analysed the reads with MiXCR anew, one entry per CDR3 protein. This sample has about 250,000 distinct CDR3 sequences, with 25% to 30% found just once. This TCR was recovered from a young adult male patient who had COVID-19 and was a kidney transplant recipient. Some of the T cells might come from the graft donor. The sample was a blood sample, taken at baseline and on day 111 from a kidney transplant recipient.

This CDR3 is CASAQIVPGKAYGYTF. In DNA form, the CDR3 reads TGTGCCAGCGCTCAGATCGTACCAGGAAAGGCCTATGGCTACACCTTC. The V call is TRBV5-4, the J call TRBJ1-2; no clear D. Germline CDR1 SGHNT, CDR2 YYREEE (reference sequence). V was shortened by 7 bases and J by 4 bases, with 23 bases between the two germline ends. The CDR3 consists of 16 residues.